The present T cell receptor (beta chain) was sequenced within a study of human T cells and chemical hapten exposure. General observations from the study: Donor immune responses may differ from healthy people's, since all donors had alopecia.

Noted time point: pre-sensitization, week 0. The sample's treatment: therapeutic diphenylcyclopropenone sensitization with weekly scalp DPC. Patients had alopecia, were aged 18 to 70, and were not pregnant. TCRdb re-analysed the RACE reads in MiXCR, keeping a single row per CDR3 protein. The repertoire holds tens of thousands of distinct CDR3 sequences, with roughly a tenth as singletons. Per germline, CDR1 MDHEN and CDR2 SYDVKM. The CDR3 length is 12 residues. V dropped 3 bases and J dropped 7 bases, with 9 bases sitting between them. Notes on this clonotype: What it binds is unknown.

The clonotype originates from a man aged 40-49 years with alopecia areata. Some clones in this sample may be carry-over from other donors' samples. This rearrangement joins TRBV28 to TRBJ1-1; D remains unclear. Sample: whole blood, taken in connection with sensitization to the hapten diphenylcyclopropenone (DPC). DNA of the CDR3: TGTGCCAGCAGTTTCATGAGGAGTGAAGCTTTCTTT. Amino acid sequence: CASSFMRSEAFF.